These T cell receptor beta chains were read from a single sample in a study of blood T cell repertoires in COVID-19. Repertoires were generated with immunoSEQ multiplex PCR, while TCRdb's copy carries only in-frame clones and drops some. The repertoire holds about 370,000 clones, with 75% to 90% as singletons. The sample consisted of PBMCs or T cells enriched from blood (not recorded which). The receptors stem from a man aged 18 to 35 who had recovered from COVID-19. The CDR3 runs from the conserved cysteine through the conserved F or W. A D gene is named only where the DNA matches it firmly. Clone size, where shown, is once, few, many, or a class for clones that have expanded.

clone size | D gene | J gene | V gene | CDR3 DNA | CDR3 protein
. | . | TRBJ2-1 | TRBV19 | TGTGCCAGTACCGCAAACCCAAACAGGGTGAGTGAGCAGTTCTTC | CASTANPNRVSEQFF
once | . | TRBJ1-1 | TRBV19 | TGTGCCAGTAGTATAGGCGGGGGAGGCACTGAAGCTTTCTTT | CASSIGGGGTEAFF
once | TRBD1 | TRBJ2-2 | TRBV2 | TGTGCCACACGCGCCGGGACAGGTAGGAGCCGGCTGAACACCGGGGAGCTGTTTTTT | CATRAGTGRSRLNTGELFF
once | TRBD2 | TRBJ2-1 | TRBV7-3 | TGTGCCAGCAGCCCCACCCCGGGGGGAGCGGGAGGATCAAATGAGCAGTTCTTC | CASSPTPGGAGGSNEQFF
few | TRBD2 | TRBJ2-3 | TRBV27 | TGTGCCAGCAGTCTAATTGGCGGGAGAAAGGGCACAGATACGCAGTATTTT | CASSLIGGRKGTDTQYF
once | TRBD1 | TRBJ1-1 | TRBV7-3 | TGTGCCAGCAGCTTAACGCGGGACAGGGGAGGTGAAGCTTTCTTT | CASSLTRDRGGEAFF
. | . | TRBJ1-6 | TRBV2 | TGTGCCAGCACGGGATTTAATTCACCCCTCCACTTT | CASTGFNSPLHF
. | . | TRBJ2-1 | TRBV6-2/TRBV6-3 | TGTGCCAGCAGTCATCCCTACGCGGCAGGAGGGGAGTTCTTC | CASSHPYAAGGEFF
. | . | TRBJ1-5 | TRBV7-2 | TGTGCCAGCAGCTCCGTTCAGATCAATCAGCCCCAGCATTTT | CASSSVQINQPQHF
. | TRBD2 | TRBJ2-5 | TRBV28 | TGTGCCAGCAGTACTTGGGGGGAGGGGGAGACCCAGTACTTC | CASSTWGEGETQYF
. | . | TRBJ2-1 | TRBV18 | TGTGCCAGCTCACCACCAAAGGGGTCCGGTTCGAATGAGCAGTTCTTC | CASSPPKGSGSNEQFF
. | . | TRBJ1-1 | TRBV4-3 | TGCGCCAGCAGCCAACCTCAGGGAGGCACTGAAGCTTTCTTT | CASSQPQGGTEAFF
. | . | TRBJ2-5 | TRBV10-3 | TGTGCCATCAGTGTCCAGCAAGAGACCCAGTACTTC | CAISVQQETQYF
. | TRBD2 | TRBJ2-3 | TRBV14 | TGTGCCAGCAGCCTCACTAGCGGAATACGCACAGATACGCAGTATTTT | CASSLTSGIRTDTQYF
. | . | TRBJ1-4 | TRBV3-1/TRBV3-2 | TGTGCCAGCAGCCAAAATAGCGGTGAAAAACTGTTTTTT | CASSQNSGEKLFF
. | TRBD1 | TRBJ1-1 | TRBV7-2 | TGTGCCAGCAGCTACCTACAGGGGGCCACTGAAGCTTTCTTT | CASSYLQGATEAFF
. | TRBD1 | TRBJ1-1 | TRBV5-5 | TGTGCCAGCAGCTCCTTTTGGACAGGGGAAGTGGACACTGAAGCTTTCTTT | CASSSFWTGEVDTEAFF
. | . | TRBJ2-2 | TRBV7-9 | TGTGCCAGCAGCTTATGGGACACCACCGGGGAGCTGTTTTTT | CASSLWDTTGELFF
once | TRBD1 | TRBJ1-3 | TRBV28 | TGTGCCAGCAGTTCCCTTTCCCGACAGGGACGAAACACCATATATTTT | CASSSLSRQGRNTIYF
. | . | TRBJ2-3 | TRBV18 | TGTGCCAGCTCACGTCAGATTGCTACGCAGTATTTT | CASSRQIATQYF
. | TRBD1 | TRBJ1-6 | TRBV11-2 | TGTGCCAGCAGCCTGGGACAGGGTGATTCACCCCTCCACTTT | CASSLGQGDSPLHF
. | . | TRBJ1-2 | TRBV11-1 | TGTGCCAGCAGCACTTTAACAGGAGACTATGGCTACACCTTC | CASSTLTGDYGYTF
once | TRBD1 | TRBJ2-3 | TRBV7-8 | TGTGCTGTAGGAACCGGGACAGGGACAGATACGCAGTATTTT | CAVGTGTGTDTQYF
. | TRBD2 | TRBJ2-7 | TRBV29-1 | TGCAGCGTTGAAGGACTAGCGGGGGCCTCCTACGAGCAGTACTTC | CSVEGLAGASYEQYF
. | TRBD1 | TRBJ1-2 | TRBV12-3/TRBV12-4 | TGTGCCAGCACTACGGGACAGGATCGCGGCTACACCTTC | CASTTGQDRGYTF
once | TRBD1 | TRBJ1-3 | TRBV18 | TGTGCCAGCTCACCTGGGACAGCCTTAAGCTCTGGAAACACCATATATTTT | CASSPGTALSSGNTIYF
. | . | TRBJ1-2 | TRBV20-1 | TGCAGTGCTAGTGGAGCAGGGCGCTATGGCTACACCTTC | CSASGAGRYGYTF
. | . | TRBJ2-5 | TRBV14 | TGTGCCAGCAGCCAACAGTTCCAAGAGACCCAGTACTTC | CASSQQFQETQYF
. | TRBD1 | TRBJ1-1 | TRBV10-2 | TGCGCCAGCAGTGAGTCGTGGGACAGGGTGACTGAAGCTTTCTTT | CASSESWDRVTEAFF
once | TRBD2 | TRBJ2-4 | TRBV13 | TGTGCCAGCAGCTTAGTAGCGGGGGGTACCAAAAACATTCAGTACTTC | CASSLVAGGTKNIQYF
once | TRBD2 | TRBJ2-7 | TRBV28 | TGTGCCAGCAGCTCCTCGTCTAGCGGGAGCTACGAGCAGTACTTC | CASSSSSSGSYEQYF
. | . | TRBJ2-5 | TRBV5-1 | TGCGCCAGCAGCCCGGGACTTCAAGAGACCCAGTACTTC | CASSPGLQETQYF
. | . | TRBJ2-4 | TRBV15 | TGTGCCACCAGCGCCCGCGGAAGAGGGGCCAAAAACATTCAGTACTTC | CATSARGRGAKNIQYF
once | . | TRBJ2-7 | TRBV27 | TGTGCCAGCAGTTTTGCTGTCGGCTACGAGCAGTACTTC | CASSFAVGYEQYF
. | TRBD1 | TRBJ1-6 | TRBV6-1 | TGTGCCAGCAGTGAACAGGACAGGGGAAATTCACCCCTCCACTTT | CASSEQDRGNSPLHF
. | . | TRBJ2-5 | TRBV5-8 | TGTGCCAGCAGCTTATCTCTTGAGACCCAGTACTTC | CASSLSLETQYF
few | TRBD2 | TRBJ2-1 | TRBV29-1 | TGCAGCTCGGGGGTGGCTAGCGGGAGGGTTGCAAGTGAGCAGTTCTTC | CSSGVASGRVASEQFF
. | TRBD1 | TRBJ2-7 | TRBV19 | TGTGCCAGTAGCCTCACAGGGGGCGGGAGCACCTACGAGCAGTACTTC | CASSLTGGGSTYEQYF
. | TRBD1 | TRBJ1-1 | TRBV3-1/TRBV3-2 | TGTGCCAGCAGCCCGTTGACAGGGTTGAACACTGAAGCTTTCTTT | CASSPLTGLNTEAFF
. | . | TRBJ1-4 | TRBV6-5 | TGTGCCAGCAGCATATTGAGGAATGAAAAACTGTTTTTT | CASSILRNEKLFF
. | . | TRBJ1-1 | TRBV9 | TGTGCCAGCAGCGTAGCAGGGCGTGGGGACACTGAAGCTTTCTTT | CASSVAGRGDTEAFF
. | . | TRBJ1-4 | TRBV4-1 | TGCGCCAGCAGCCAATTAAGAGCAACTAATGAAAAACTGTTTTTT | CASSQLRATNEKLFF
. | . | TRBJ2-7 | TRBV7-2 | TGTGCCAGCAGCCTTACCCAAGGGGACTCGCACTTCTACGAGCAGTACTTC | CASSLTQGDSHFYEQYF
once | . | TRBJ2-1 | TRBV18 | TGTGCCAGCTCACCCCAGAACTCCTACAATGAGCAGTTCTTC | CASSPQNSYNEQFF
. | TRBD1 | TRBJ2-7 | TRBV27 | TGTGCCAGCAGTTCGGGGTCGACAAGGGGGCTCTACGAGCAGTACTTC | CASSSGSTRGLYEQYF
. | . | TRBJ1-1 | TRBV19 | TGTGCCACTTTAGCCAGTAGAACAGGTCCCAACACTGAAGCTTTCTTT | CATLASRTGPNTEAFF
. | . | TRBJ2-7 | TRBV9 | TGTGCCAGCAGCCCTGGACAGAACTACGAGCAGTACTTC | CASSPGQNYEQYF
once | . | TRBJ2-2 | TRBV18 | TGTGCCAGCTCACCTAATTTACAGACCACCGGGGAGCTGTTTTTT | CASSPNLQTTGELFF
. | TRBD1 | TRBJ1-5 | TRBV2 | TGTGCCAGCAGCTTGGGACAGGGACAGCCCCAGCATTTT | CASSLGQGQPQHF
. | TRBD1 | TRBJ1-5 | TRBV6-5 | TGTGCCAGCAGTCGACAGGGTCAGGGTCAGCCCCAGCATTTT | CASSRQGQGQPQHF
. | TRBD2 | TRBJ2-1 | TRBV7-3 | TGTGCCAGCAGCTCCCAAAGGACTAGCGGGGGACGCAATGAGCAGTTCTTC | CASSSQRTSGGRNEQFF
. | TRBD1 | TRBJ1-2 | TRBV12-3/TRBV12-4 | TGTGCCAGCAATACAGGGGGGGGTGGCTACACCTTC | CASNTGGGGYTF
. | . | TRBJ1-3 | TRBV3-1/TRBV3-2 | TGTGCCAGCAGCCAAGTCCAATCTGGAAACACCATATATTTT | CASSQVQSGNTIYF